This T cell receptor beta chain was sequenced during a study of OX40 agonist ivuxolimab in advanced cancers. A note on the overall study: Ivuxolimab was a fully human IgG2 agonistic monoclonal antibody targeting the costimulatory receptor OX40 (CD134). Intravenous ivuxolimab was administered to patients every 2 weeks at six dose levels: 0.01, 0.1, 0.3, 1.5, 3 and 10 mg/kg. Among the approximately 50 dose-escalation patients, roughly 20 had hepatocellular carcinoma, around 15 melanoma, 9 renal cell carcinoma and 9 head and neck cancer. The dose-escalation cohort was roughly 80% male with a mean age of about 65 years, ranging from about 20 to 85. Prior anti-PD-1, anti-PD-L1 or anti-CTLA-4 therapy was permitted, and checkpoint inhibitors had been received by about 36% of dose-escalation patients. Partial responses occurred in three dose-escalation patients: two with cutaneous melanoma and one with hepatocellular carcinoma. The purpose of peripheral TCRbeta sequencing was to test whether ivuxolimab changed TCR sequence diversity and led to clonal T-cell expansion. The paper reports the monotherapy dose-escalation portion (N of about 51 patients) of the phase I ivuxolimab trial. Study-wide findings and limitations: At doses of 0.1 to 3.0 mg/kg, clonal expansion of both CD4+ and CD8+ blood T cells was observed from baseline to week 6. Low levels of normalized T-cell clonal expansion were also shown by some nonresponding patients. After ivuxolimab, CD8+ T cells had more expanded clones than CD4+ T cells on average. In the 0.1-3.0 mg/kg groups, partial responders were among the patients with the lowest normalized peripheral clonal expansion, particularly in CD8+ T cells. The antigen specificity of the clonally expanded peripheral T cells was not determined.

Looking up the germline V gene yields CDR1 MNHEY and CDR2 SVGAGI. Deletion took 1 base off V and 5 bases off J, with a span of 3 bases between the germline ends. The CDR3 sequence holds 11 residues, the cysteine and phenylalanine included. Only CDR3 DNA remains: 33 bases, in frame from the first base. About this clone: Its antigen is unknown. There are no base qualities to consult, and no much larger clone falls within one base.

To sequence the TCRbeta CDR3 region, genomic DNA was isolated from the sorted cells. The immunoSEQ Assay was used to sequence the TCRbeta CDR3 regions. TCRdb provides this immuneACCESS table in a form limited to in-frame rearrangements. Some clones are lacking; in checked studies, under half of them reflect an unresolved V gene, and why the rest are absent is not known. The table for this sample lists tens of thousands of clones; 90% of them were counted only once. About 1.8% of the sample is taken by the ten largest. Patients with autoimmune disease history or receiving systemic immunosuppression were excluded from the trial. Peripheral blood for TCR sequencing was drawn from every dose cohort at baseline, at cycle 4 day 1 and at cycle 7 day 1. Samples were obtained from an open-label, multicenter, first-in-human phase I dose-escalation trial of ivuxolimab. Adults with locally advanced or metastatic head and neck squamous cell, hepatocellular, melanoma or renal cell carcinoma were enrolled in the trial. Before TCR sequencing, CD4+ T cells and CD8+ T cells from peripheral blood were sorted into separate populations.

The clonotype was recovered from an adult with an advanced solid tumor such as melanoma, head and neck, liver or kidney cancer. The sequencing here drew on CD4+ or CD8+ T cells sorted from blood, taken in a trial of the OX40 agonist ivuxolimab. The sequence links TRBV6-5 to TRBJ2-7; the D gene assignment is ambiguous. The DNA is TGTGCCAGCAGTTACTTCGACGAGCAGTACTTC. It specifies CASSYFDEQYF.